Below are 19 T cell receptor beta chains sequenced from a single sample in a study of T-cell memory formation after mild COVID-19. TCRdb used MiXCR to reprocess the 5' RACE reads, holding one entry per CDR3 protein. The sample shows under 200,000 distinct CDR3 sequences, roughly 13% of them seen only once. Sequenced input: PBMCs or a T cell subset sorted from them (not recorded which). These receptors were taken from a man younger than 35 who had mild COVID-19 (a few samples of this study predate the infection). Cell type and time point are not known.

This clonotype was counted at least ten times. The chain carries TRBV7-3 and TRBJ2-2, with D possibly being TRBD1 (5 bases). V was cut by 5 bases and J by 0 bases, with 13 bases left in between. The CDR3 is 16 residues long. From germline, CDR1 is SGHTA and CDR2 FQGTGA. In DNA form, the CDR3 reads TGTGCCAGCAGCCCCTTTACGACAGCGAACACCGGGGAGCTGTTTTTT. Its protein product is CASSPFTTANTGELFF. Full variable domain (missing parts from reference TRBV7-3 and TRBJ2-2): GAGVSQTPSNKVTEKGKYVELRCDPISGHTALYWYRQSLGQGPEFLIYFQGTGAADDSGLPNDRFFAVRPEGSVSTLKIQRTERGDSAVYLCASSPFTTANTGELFFGEGSRLTVL.

The chain is built from TRBV28 and TRBJ1-1, with 7 bases fitting TRBD1. Germline V CDR1 and CDR2: MDHEN, SYDVKM. The CDR3 has 13 residues. Trimming took 5 bases from V and 5 from J; bases not matched to a gene: 5. CDR3 residues: CASSPSTGTEAFF. CDR3 nucleotides: TGTGCCAGCAGTCCCTCGACAGGGACTGAAGCTTTCTTT.

This chain uses TRBV7-2 with TRBJ2-3, with 10 bases identical to TRBD1. V shed 3 bases, J shed 4 bases, and the junction held 4 bases outside the gene matches. The CDR3 has 15 amino acids. CDR1 SGHTA and CDR2 FQGNSA come from the germline V gene. The CDR3 region is CASSFPGQGPDTQYF. In DNA form, the CDR3 reads TGTGCCAGCAGCTTCCCGGGACAGGGGCCAGATACGCAGTATTTT.

This clonotype was seen many times. The chain carries TRBV7-2 and TRBJ1-1; 8 nucleotides match TRBD1. The CDR3 covers 13 residues. V dropped 8 bases and J dropped 11; count of bases not matched to a gene: 13. In germline, CDR1 is SGHTA, CDR2 FQGNSA. For the CDR3, the DNA is TGTGCCAGCGAACAGGGGGGAAATCCGGTCGCTTTCTTT. This sequence encodes CASEQGGNPVAFF.

The V gene is TRBV9, the J gene TRBJ2-3; TRBD2 aligns across 10 bases. Per germline, CDR1 SGDLS and CDR2 YYNGEE. The CDR3 is made up of 16 amino acids. The ends lost 4 bases at V and 2 bases at J; junction bases unmatched: 7. CDR3 bases: TGTGCCAGCAGCCCCCGGACTAGCGGAATCACAGATACGCAGTATTTT. Translating gives CASSPRTSGITDTQYF.

The chain is built from TRBV12-5 and TRBJ2-2, with D tentatively TRBD1 (6 bases). V was clipped by 0 bases and J by 5 bases, with 10 bases between them. CDR3 length equals 15 residues. Germline V gives CDR1 LGHNT, CDR2 FRNRAP. The CDR3 DNA reads as TGTGCTAGTGGTTTGGTACAGGGTAGGACCGGGGAGCTGTTTTTT. Translating it yields CASGLVQGRTGELFF.

The genes are TRBV7-2 and TRBJ2-3, with a possible D match to TRBD1 (5 bases). Germline-derived CDR1 and CDR2 are SGHTA and FQGNSA. Trimming removed 0 bases from V and 1 base from J, with 8 bases in between. This CDR3 contains 15 residues. CDR3 sequence: CASSLASRGTDTQYF. The CDR3 nucleotides read TGTGCCAGCAGCTTAGCCAGCAGGGGCACAGATACGCAGTATTTT.

This clonotype was picked up a small number of times. The rearrangement links TRBV6-2 or TRBV6-3 to TRBJ2-5; 11 bases fit TRBD2. The ends lost 1 base at V and 2 bases at J; junction bases unmatched: 3. CDR1 is MNHEY and CDR2 is SVGEGT in the germline V gene. The CDR3 has 16 amino acids. The CDR3 region has the DNA TGTGCCAGCAGTTACTTGACTAGCGGGACTCAAGAGACCCAGTACTTC. Its translation: CASSYLTSGTQETQYF.

The V gene is TRBV20-1, the J gene TRBJ1-1; the D is unclear. CDR1 is DFQATT, CDR2 SNEGSKA, per germline (reference sequence). The CDR3 has 13 residues. V was trimmed by 3 bases and J by 0 bases, leaving 8 bases between them. This CDR3 reads CSARGSMNTEAFF. The CDR3 DNA reads as TGCAGTGCTAGGGGATCCATGAACACTGAAGCTTTCTTT.

The chain couples TRBV3-1 to TRBJ2-5; tentative D call: TRBD1 (7 bases). CDR1 and CDR2 (germline): LGHDT, YNNKEL (reference sequence). The CDR3 runs 15 residues. The V end was cut by 5 bases, the J end by 0 bases, with 13 bases between. CDR3 bases: TGTGCCAGCAGCTGGAGGGGGCGGGACCAAGAGACCCAGTACTTC. This sequence encodes CASSWRGRDQETQYF.

This clonotype was observed a handful of times. The chain couples TRBV6-6 to TRBJ1-5, with TRBD1 matching over 8 bases. Germline values: CDR1 MNHNY, CDR2 SVGAGI (reference sequence). The CDR3 consists of 15 residues. V was pared by 5 bases and J by 4 bases, with 7 bases of the junction left unmatched. The CDR3 bases are TGTGCCAGCAGTGGAGCGACAGGGGTGAATCAGCCCCAGCATTTT. It translates to CASSGATGVNQPQHF.

This clonotype was seen at least ten times. The chain employs TRBV4-3 and TRBJ2-5; the D gene is possibly TRBD2 (6 bases). Per the germline V gene, CDR1 is LGHNA and CDR2 is YSLEER. Trimming removed 1 base at V and 5 bases at J, with 8 bases between. The CDR3 is 13 residues long. The CDR3 DNA reads as TGCGCCAGCAGCCAAGTTGGGGGGGAGACCCAGTACTTC. This gives the protein CASSQVGGETQYF.

The table lists this clonotype with a few counts. The chain links TRBV12-3 or TRBV12-4 to TRBJ2-3; 7 bases are a match to TRBD2. This CDR3 spans 14 amino acids. V gave up 8 bases and J gave up 3 bases; unmatched junction bases: 8. CDR3 sequence reads: CASGNHGGTDTQYF. The DNA of the CDR3 is TGTGCCAGCGGAAATCACGGGGGGACAGATACGCAGTATTTT.

J is TRBJ2-3 and V is TRBV21-1; the table's D call TRBD2 went unverified against the DNA. TRBV21-1 is a known pseudogene. The CDR3 is 16 residues long. This CDR3 reads CASSSLAGELTDTQYF. The CDR3 nucleotides are TGTGCCAGCAGCAGCCTAGCGGGGGAGCTCACAGATACGCAGTATTTT.

The chain recombines TRBV6-6 with TRBJ1-3; 10 bases map to TRBD1. CDR1 MNHNY and CDR2 SVGAGI come from the germline V gene (reference sequence). Trimming cost V 5 bases and J 0 bases; bases outside gene matches: 7. The CDR3 spans 17 residues. CDR3 loop: CASSASRQGASGNTIYF. CDR3 nucleotides: TGTGCCAGCAGTGCGTCCCGACAGGGGGCCTCTGGAAACACCATATATTTT.

This chain links TRBV20-1 with TRBJ1-5, with unresolved D. This CDR3 has 12 amino acids. V was trimmed by 6 bases and J by 3 bases, leaving 9 bases between them. Germline CDR1 reads DFQATT; CDR2 reads SNEGSKA (reference sequence). As DNA, the CDR3 is TGCAGTGCATCCCCCCTCAATCAGCCCCAGCATTTT. Translation gives CSASPLNQPQHF.

The rearrangement uses TRBV5-1 and TRBJ2-3; D gene unclear. CDR3 length: 14 amino acids. V dropped 0 bases and J dropped 2 bases, with 7 bases sitting between them. Germline assignment: CDR1 SGHRS and CDR2 YFSETQ. The CDR3 DNA sequence: TGCGCCAGCAGCTTGGATAAGACCACAGATACGCAGTATTTT. Translated: CASSLDKTTDTQYF. Together with reference TRBV5-1 and TRBJ2-3, the CDR3 gives the full variable domain: KAGVTQTPRYLIKTRGQQVTLSCSPISGHRSVSWYQQTPGQGLQFLFEYFSETQRNKGNFPGRFSGRQFSNSRSEMNVSTLELGDSALYLCASSLDKTTDTQYFGPGTRLTVL.

This rearrangement joins TRBV5-1 to TRBJ2-5, with 7 positions matching TRBD2. The V gene end was trimmed by 2 bases and the J gene end by 3 bases; junction bases not matched to a gene: 4. The CDR3 is made up of 14 amino acids. Per germline, CDR1 SGHRS and CDR2 YFSETQ. CDR3 sequence (DNA): TGCGCCAGCAGCTTTGGGACTACCGAAGAGACCCAGTACTTC. Encoded protein: CASSFGTTEETQYF.

The chain has TRBV4-2 and TRBJ2-5; a possible D gene is TRBD2 (6 bases). The V end lost 0 bases, the J end lost 5 bases, and 10 bases lay between the germline ends. The CDR3 length is 14 residues. CDR1 and CDR2 from the germline V gene are LGHNA and YNFKEQ. The CDR3: CASSQEAGRETQYF. The CDR3 nucleotides are TGTGCCAGCAGCCAAGAGGCAGGGAGGGAGACCCAGTACTTC.